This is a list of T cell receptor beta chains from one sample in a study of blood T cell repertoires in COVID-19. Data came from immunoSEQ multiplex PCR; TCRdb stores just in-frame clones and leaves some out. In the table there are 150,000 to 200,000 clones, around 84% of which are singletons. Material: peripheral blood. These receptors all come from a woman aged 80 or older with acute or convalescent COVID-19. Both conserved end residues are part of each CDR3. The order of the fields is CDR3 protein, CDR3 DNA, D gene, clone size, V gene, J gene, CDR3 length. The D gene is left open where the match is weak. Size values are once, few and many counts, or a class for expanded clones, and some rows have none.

CDR3 protein: CASRTDSSYEQYF
CDR3 DNA: TGTGCCAGCAGAACAGATAGCTCCTACGAGCAGTACTTC
D gene: -
clone size: -
V gene: TRBV6-7
J gene: TRBJ2-7
CDR3 length: 13

CDR3 protein: CASSFQAATNEKLFF
CDR3 DNA: TGTGCCAGCAGCTTTCAAGCGGCAACTAATGAAAAACTGTTTTTT
D gene: -
clone size: -
V gene: TRBV7-2
J gene: TRBJ1-4
CDR3 length: 15

CDR3 protein: CATSESYSSGYTF
CDR3 DNA: TGTGCCACCAGTGAATCGTATTCGAGTGGCTACACCTTC
D gene: -
clone size: -
V gene: TRBV24-1
J gene: TRBJ1-2
CDR3 length: 13

CDR3 protein: CASSLKGGRVDTQYF
CDR3 DNA: TGTGCCAGCAGCTTGAAAGGGGGTCGGGTGGATACGCAGTATTTT
D gene: -
clone size: -
V gene: TRBV5-6
J gene: TRBJ2-3
CDR3 length: 15

CDR3 protein: CSTQGGGTGRGYTF
CDR3 DNA: TGCAGCACTCAAGGGGGCGGGACAGGGAGAGGCTACACCTTC
D gene: TRBD1
clone size: few
V gene: TRBV29-1
J gene: TRBJ1-2
CDR3 length: 14

CDR3 protein: CASSLDRASNEKLFF
CDR3 DNA: TGTGCCAGCAGTTTAGACAGGGCCTCAAATGAAAAACTGTTTTTT
D gene: TRBD1
clone size: few
V gene: TRBV28
J gene: TRBJ1-4
CDR3 length: 15

CDR3 protein: CASSLGDRLNEKLFF
CDR3 DNA: TGTGCCAGCAGCTTGGGAGACAGGCTTAATGAAAAACTGTTTTTT
D gene: -
clone size: -
V gene: TRBV5-5
J gene: TRBJ1-4
CDR3 length: 15

CDR3 protein: CASSQLRGRPYEQYF
CDR3 DNA: TGTGCCAGCAGCCAACTCAGGGGGAGGCCCTACGAGCAGTACTTC
D gene: -
clone size: once
V gene: TRBV14
J gene: TRBJ2-7
CDR3 length: 15

CDR3 protein: CASSPPRSSQDTQYF
CDR3 DNA: TGTGCCAGCTCGCCACCCCGTTCTAGTCAAGATACGCAGTATTTT
D gene: -
clone size: once
V gene: TRBV18
J gene: TRBJ2-3
CDR3 length: 15

CDR3 protein: CASSGGGQTNEKLFF
CDR3 DNA: TGTGCCAGCAGCGGCGGGGGACAAACTAATGAAAAACTGTTTTTT
D gene: -
clone size: -
V gene: TRBV9
J gene: TRBJ1-4
CDR3 length: 15

CDR3 protein: CAISSLAGENNEQFF
CDR3 DNA: TGTGCCATCAGTTCGTTAGCGGGAGAGAACAATGAGCAGTTCTTC
D gene: TRBD2
clone size: -
V gene: TRBV10-3
J gene: TRBJ2-1
CDR3 length: 15

CDR3 protein: CASSSREKRDNEQFF
CDR3 DNA: TGTGCCAGCAGCTCCCGGGAAAAACGGGACAATGAGCAGTTCTTC
D gene: -
clone size: -
V gene: TRBV5-4
J gene: TRBJ2-1
CDR3 length: 15

CDR3 protein: CASSAGSRPSYTEAFF
CDR3 DNA: TGTGCCAGCAGCGCAGGAAGCAGGCCCTCCTACACTGAAGCTTTCTTT
D gene: -
clone size: -
V gene: TRBV9
J gene: TRBJ1-1
CDR3 length: 16

CDR3 protein: CASRAGGTDTQYF
CDR3 DNA: TGTGCCAGCAGAGCGGGGGGGACAGATACGCAGTATTTT
D gene: TRBD2
clone size: -
V gene: TRBV6-5
J gene: TRBJ2-3
CDR3 length: 13

CDR3 protein: CASSQVTGAGTGELFF
CDR3 DNA: TGCGCCAGCAGCCAAGTTACGGGAGCGGGCACCGGGGAGCTGTTTTTT
D gene: -
clone size: -
V gene: TRBV4-1
J gene: TRBJ2-2
CDR3 length: 16

CDR3 protein: CASRWDRDYEQYF
CDR3 DNA: TGTGCCAGCAGGTGGGACAGGGACTACGAGCAGTACTTC
D gene: TRBD1
clone size: -
V gene: TRBV2
J gene: TRBJ2-7
CDR3 length: 13

CDR3 protein: CASSGTPNEKLFF
CDR3 DNA: TGTGCCAGCAGCGGGACACCGAATGAAAAACTGTTTTTT
D gene: -
clone size: -
V gene: TRBV9
J gene: TRBJ1-4
CDR3 length: 13

CDR3 protein: CASRQQGADTQYF
CDR3 DNA: TGTGCCAGCAGACAACAGGGTGCAGATACGCAGTATTTT
D gene: -
clone size: once
V gene: TRBV13
J gene: TRBJ2-3
CDR3 length: 13

CDR3 protein: CASSLAGGERGNTIYF
CDR3 DNA: TGCGCCAGCAGCTTGGCCGGAGGGGAACGCGGAAACACCATATATTTT
D gene: -
clone size: -
V gene: TRBV5-1
J gene: TRBJ1-3
CDR3 length: 16

CDR3 protein: CASSFAGPQDTQYF
CDR3 DNA: TGTGCCAGCAGTTTTGCGGGGCCACAAGATACGCAGTATTTT
D gene: -
clone size: -
V gene: TRBV6-2/TRBV6-3
J gene: TRBJ2-3
CDR3 length: 14

CDR3 protein: CASSTKGAGEQYF
CDR3 DNA: TGTGCCAGCAGCACCAAGGGGGCAGGCGAGCAGTACTTC
D gene: TRBD1
clone size: -
V gene: TRBV7-9
J gene: TRBJ2-7
CDR3 length: 13

CDR3 protein: CASSPQGRIGNTIYF
CDR3 DNA: TGTGCCAGCAGCCCCCAGGGTCGGATTGGAAACACCATATATTTT
D gene: -
clone size: once
V gene: TRBV6-5
J gene: TRBJ1-3
CDR3 length: 15

CDR3 protein: CASTLAGGYNEQFF
CDR3 DNA: TGTGCCAGCACCCTAGCGGGGGGGTACAATGAGCAGTTCTTC
D gene: TRBD2
clone size: -
V gene: TRBV6-5
J gene: TRBJ2-1
CDR3 length: 14

CDR3 protein: CASSQQGATNEKLFF
CDR3 DNA: TGCGCCAGCAGCCAACAGGGGGCGACGAATGAAAAACTGTTTTTT
D gene: TRBD1
clone size: -
V gene: TRBV4-1
J gene: TRBJ1-4
CDR3 length: 15

CDR3 protein: CSTLGGTANTEAFF
CDR3 DNA: TGCAGCACCCTGGGGGGGACCGCGAACACTGAAGCTTTCTTT
D gene: -
clone size: -
V gene: TRBV29-1
J gene: TRBJ1-1
CDR3 length: 14

CDR3 protein: CASSQRGSTDTQYF
CDR3 DNA: TGCGCCAGCAGCCAACGGGGGAGCACAGATACGCAGTATTTT
D gene: -
clone size: -
V gene: TRBV4-1
J gene: TRBJ2-3
CDR3 length: 14

CDR3 protein: CASSTGTGRKTQYF
CDR3 DNA: TGTGCCAGCAGCACGGGGACAGGGAGAAAGACCCAGTACTTC
D gene: TRBD1
clone size: once
V gene: TRBV13
J gene: TRBJ2-5
CDR3 length: 14

CDR3 protein: CASSVYRGTNYGYTF
CDR3 DNA: TGTGCCAGCAGCGTATACAGGGGAACTAACTATGGCTACACCTTC
D gene: TRBD1
clone size: -
V gene: TRBV11-2
J gene: TRBJ1-2
CDR3 length: 15

CDR3 protein: CASSQGLAGLPYDEQYF
CDR3 DNA: TGTGCCAGCAGCCAAGGACTAGCGGGACTGCCTTACGACGAGCAGTACTTC
D gene: TRBD2
clone size: few
V gene: TRBV14
J gene: TRBJ2-7
CDR3 length: 17

CDR3 protein: CASSILGEEQYF
CDR3 DNA: TGTGCCAGTAGTATCCTAGGGGAAGAGCAGTACTTC
D gene: -
clone size: -
V gene: TRBV19
J gene: TRBJ2-7
CDR3 length: 12

CDR3 protein: CASSEGPGNTGELFF
CDR3 DNA: TGTGCCAGCAGCGAGGGGCCAGGGAACACCGGGGAGCTGTTTTTT
D gene: -
clone size: -
V gene: TRBV9
J gene: TRBJ2-2
CDR3 length: 15

CDR3 protein: CASSTGLAGGKRTDTQYF
CDR3 DNA: TGTGCCAGCAGCACGGGACTAGCGGGAGGGAAGCGCACAGATACGCAGTATTTT
D gene: TRBD2
clone size: -
V gene: TRBV5-4
J gene: TRBJ2-3
CDR3 length: 18

CDR3 protein: CASRRTLSNQPQHF
CDR3 DNA: TGTGCCAGCAGGAGGACACTTAGCAATCAGCCCCAGCATTTT
D gene: -
clone size: -
V gene: TRBV6-5
J gene: TRBJ1-5
CDR3 length: 14

CDR3 protein: CASSLETGYNSPLHF
CDR3 DNA: TGTGCCAGCAGCTTGGAAACAGGTTATAATTCACCCCTCCACTTT
D gene: -
clone size: -
V gene: TRBV5-6
J gene: TRBJ1-6
CDR3 length: 15

CDR3 protein: CASSLEESAHEQYF
CDR3 DNA: TGTGCCAGCAGCTTGGAAGAGTCCGCCCACGAGCAGTACTTC
D gene: -
clone size: -
V gene: TRBV5-4
J gene: TRBJ2-7
CDR3 length: 14

CDR3 protein: CASSLELLGRLHF
CDR3 DNA: TGCGCCAGCAGCTTGGAATTGCTAGGTAGGCTCCACTTT
D gene: -
clone size: -
V gene: TRBV5-1
J gene: TRBJ1-6
CDR3 length: 13

CDR3 protein: CASSPNRRSDSYEQYF
CDR3 DNA: TGCGCCAGCAGCCCAAACAGGAGATCCGATTCCTACGAGCAGTACTTC
D gene: -
clone size: -
V gene: TRBV5-1
J gene: TRBJ2-7
CDR3 length: 16

CDR3 protein: CASSLGTGGLNYGYTF
CDR3 DNA: TGTGCCAGCAGCTTGGGGACAGGGGGCCTTAACTATGGCTACACCTTC
D gene: TRBD1
clone size: -
V gene: TRBV7-9
J gene: TRBJ1-2
CDR3 length: 16

CDR3 protein: CASSPQGDSKGHNSPLHF
CDR3 DNA: TGTGCCAGCTCACCACAAGGGGACAGTAAGGGTCATAATTCACCCCTCCACTTT
D gene: TRBD1
clone size: -
V gene: TRBV18
J gene: TRBJ1-6
CDR3 length: 18

CDR3 protein: CASSLIDRGSPLHF
CDR3 DNA: TGTGCCAGCAGCTTAATAGACAGGGGATCACCCCTCCACTTT
D gene: TRBD1
clone size: -
V gene: TRBV7-2
J gene: TRBJ1-6
CDR3 length: 14

CDR3 protein: CASSQDPSSGRNEQFF
CDR3 DNA: TGCGCCAGCAGCCAAGATCCCTCTAGCGGACGGAATGAGCAGTTCTTC
D gene: TRBD2
clone size: once
V gene: TRBV4-1
J gene: TRBJ2-1
CDR3 length: 16

CDR3 protein: CASSPAVASFHEQYF
CDR3 DNA: TGTGCCAGCAGCCCGGCGGTGGCTAGCTTCCACGAGCAGTACTTC
D gene: -
clone size: -
V gene: TRBV7-2
J gene: TRBJ2-7
CDR3 length: 15

CDR3 protein: CASSLLRDRGTYQPQHF
CDR3 DNA: TGTGCCAGCAGCTTGTTGCGCGACAGGGGTACCTATCAGCCCCAGCATTTT
D gene: TRBD1
clone size: -
V gene: TRBV5-6
J gene: TRBJ1-5
CDR3 length: 17

CDR3 protein: CASRKEPGQRVF
CDR3 DNA: TGTGCCAGCAGAAAAGAACCGGGACAGAGAGTCTTC
D gene: TRBD1
clone size: -
V gene: TRBV3-1/TRBV3-2
J gene: TRBJ2-7
CDR3 length: 12

CDR3 protein: CASSHSHEKLFF
CDR3 DNA: TGTGCCAGCAGCCATAGTCACGAAAAACTGTTTTTT
D gene: -
clone size: -
V gene: TRBV3-1/TRBV3-2
J gene: TRBJ1-4
CDR3 length: 12

CDR3 protein: CASIPRTDPYEQYF
CDR3 DNA: TGTGCCAGCATCCCCCGGACAGATCCCTACGAGCAGTACTTC
D gene: -
clone size: -
V gene: TRBV6-5
J gene: TRBJ2-7
CDR3 length: 14

CDR3 protein: CAISESIGVTSQETQYF
CDR3 DNA: TGTGCCATCAGTGAGTCTATAGGGGTAACCTCTCAAGAGACCCAGTACTTC
D gene: -
clone size: -
V gene: TRBV10-3
J gene: TRBJ2-5
CDR3 length: 17

CDR3 protein: CASSPSRTGWDTEAFF
CDR3 DNA: TGTGCCAGCAGCCCGTCAAGGACAGGGTGGGACACTGAAGCTTTCTTT
D gene: TRBD1
clone size: -
V gene: TRBV11-2
J gene: TRBJ1-1
CDR3 length: 16

CDR3 protein: CASGTGGVGSPLHF
CDR3 DNA: TGTGCCTCGGGGACAGGGGGCGTGGGTTCACCCCTCCACTTT
D gene: TRBD1
clone size: few
V gene: TRBV30
J gene: TRBJ1-6
CDR3 length: 14

CDR3 protein: CASSLDSSYQPQHF
CDR3 DNA: TGTGCCAGCAGCTTGGACAGCTCTTATCAGCCCCAGCATTTT
D gene: -
clone size: -
V gene: TRBV7-2
J gene: TRBJ1-5
CDR3 length: 14